The T cell receptor (beta chain) described here comes from a study of blood T cells in healthy people across ages. Study-level information: Template switching recovered approximately one barcoded beta molecule for every two T cells.

Sample-barcoded 5' priming and a J-beta primer mix drove a second PCR of roughly 6 to 12 cycles. Every single cDNA molecule received a tag from a template-switch adaptor with 12 random nucleotides. TCRdb re-analysed the 5' RACE reads in MiXCR, keeping a single row per CDR3 protein. The table shows approximately 820,000 distinct CDR3 sequences, with approximately 44% occurring only once. Trimming took 0 bases from V and 13 from J; bases not matched to a gene: 6. Per germline, CDR1 MNHEY and CDR2 SMNVEV (reference sequence). The CDR3 has 13 residues. Of note for this clonotype: Its antigen is not identified.

Whole-study results and caveats: Versus aged donors, long-lived donors had higher diversity and more naive CD4+ cells. CMV status of donors was not determined, possibly confounding expanded clonotype changes.

Sequencing input: blood. The chain carries TRBV27 and TRBJ2-4, with 7 bases identical to TRBD2. The receptor was derived from a man in his fifties or sixties in good health. In nucleotides, the CDR3 is TGTGCCAGCAGTTTATCCCGGGAGGTGGAGCAGTACTTC. Protein product: CASSLSREVEQYF.